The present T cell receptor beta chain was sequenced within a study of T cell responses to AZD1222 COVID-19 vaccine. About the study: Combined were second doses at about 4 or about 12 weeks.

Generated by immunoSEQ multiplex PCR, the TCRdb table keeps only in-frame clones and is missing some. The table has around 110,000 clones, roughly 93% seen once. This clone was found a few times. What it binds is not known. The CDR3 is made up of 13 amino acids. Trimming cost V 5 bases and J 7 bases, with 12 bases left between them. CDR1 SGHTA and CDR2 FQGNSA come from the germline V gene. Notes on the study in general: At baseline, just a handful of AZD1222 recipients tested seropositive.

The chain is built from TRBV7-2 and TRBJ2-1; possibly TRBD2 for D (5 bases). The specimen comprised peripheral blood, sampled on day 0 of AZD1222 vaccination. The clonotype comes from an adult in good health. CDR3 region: CASSLSWENEQFF. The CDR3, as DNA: TGTGCCAGCAGCCTGAGTTGGGAGAATGAGCAGTTCTTC.